Below are 8 T cell receptor beta chains sequenced from a single sample in a study of tumor-infiltrating lymphocytes in oesophageal squamous cell carcinoma. TCRdb ran MiXCR on the PCR reads and lists one entry per CDR3 protein. The sample lists 9,500 to 15,000 distinct CDR3 sequences; around 49% were seen once. Material: esophageal tumor tissue. Receptors were obtained from a female donor with esophageal squamous cell carcinoma.

This clonotype has a handful of counts. CDR3 in amino acids: CASSYKGWGTLNTEAFF. In DNA, the CDR3 is TGTGCCAGCAGTTACAAAGGTTGGGGGACCCTGAACACTGAAGCTTTCTTT. J is TRBJ1-1 and V is TRBV6-6; a possible D gene is TRBD1 (5 bases). The V gene lost 2 bases and the J gene lost 0 bases, with 16 bases spanning the gap. The CDR3 extends over 17 amino acids. Germline CDR1 and CDR2: MNHNY and SVGAGI (reference sequence).

This clonotype was counted at least ten times. The chain uses TRBV11-2 and TRBJ1-3, with D unresolved. The V end lost 2 bases, the J end lost 0 bases, and 17 bases lay between the germline ends. The CDR3 has 18 amino acids. Looked up from germline, CDR1 is SGHAT and CDR2 is FQNNGV. The CDR3 reads CASSLNFRQAPSGNTIYF. CDR3 bases: TGTGCCAGCAGCTTAAACTTTAGGCAGGCCCCCTCTGGAAACACCATATATTTT.

The rearrangement joins TRBV18 to TRBJ2-7, with TRBD2 matching 8 bases. The length of the CDR3 is 16 residues. The V and J ends lost 0 bases and 3 bases, in that order; junction bases with no gene match: 7. Germline CDR1 and CDR2: KGHSH and LQKENI. The CDR3 here is CASSPPERGGHYEQYF. CDR3 nucleotide sequence: TGTGCCAGCTCACCACCGGAGCGCGGGGGGCACTACGAGCAGTACTTC.

Here the CDR3 reads CASSPGTDTQYF. The CDR3 DNA reads TGTGCCAGCAGCCCTGGCACAGATACGCAGTATTTT. V gene TRBV11-2 combines with J gene TRBJ2-3; no clear D gene. The CDR3 runs 12 residues. Germline CDR1 is SGHAT and CDR2 is FQNNGV. Between the trimmed V and J ends, which lost 5 bases and 1 base, there was a span of 4 bases.

V usage is TRBV6-1 and J usage is TRBJ2-1; 9 positions match TRBD1. V dropped 5 bases and J dropped 4; count of bases not matched to a gene: 9. The CDR3 is 16 amino acids. From germline, CDR1 is MNHNS and CDR2 SASEGT. The CDR3 DNA reads TGTGCCAGCAGTACCACCGGACAGGGGAAATACAATGAGCAGTTCTTC. Translating gives CASSTTGQGKYNEQFF.

In regard to this clonotype: A much more abundant neighbour one base away suggests this may be a read error. This chain joins TRBV7-2 and TRBJ2-3, with D tentatively TRBD1 or TRBD2 (5 bases each). The end of the DNA fits TRBJ2-7 better, so the J call may be wrong. This CDR3 has 15 amino acids. Germline V gene data show CDR1 as SGHTA and CDR2 as FQGNSA. The chain's CDR3 is CASSYRGRGAHEQYF. The CDR3 nucleotides read TGTGCCAGCAGCTATCGGGGCAGAGGGGCACATGAGCAGTACTTC.

The V call is TRBV30, the J call TRBJ2-7; the D gene is possibly TRBD2 (6 bases). Germline V gene lookup returns CDR1 GTSNPN and CDR2 SVGIG (reference sequence). With 5 bases removed from V and 2 bases from J, the gap between germline ends came to 13 bases. The CDR3 length is 13 residues. As DNA, the CDR3 is TGTGCCTGGGGGGACTGGGAACCCTACGAGCAGTACTTC. Translating gives CAWGDWEPYEQYF. Combining the CDR3 with reference TRBV30 and TRBJ2-7 gives the whole variable domain SQTIHQWPATLVQPVGSPLSLECTVEGTSNPNLYWYRQAAGRGLQLLFYSVGIGQISSEVPQNLSASRPQDRQFILSSKKLLLSDSGFYLCAWGDWEPYEQYFGPGTRLTVT.

This chain uses TRBV28 with TRBJ2-5; TRBD1 might be the D (6 bases). TRBJ2-1 matches the DNA end more closely, so the J call is doubtful. Germline assignment: CDR1 MDHEN and CDR2 SYDVKM. CDR3 length: 15 residues. The CDR3 region is CASREEGTNWGEQFF. The CDR3 region has the DNA TGTGCCAGCAGGGAAGAGGGGACAAACTGGGGTGAGCAGTTCTTC.